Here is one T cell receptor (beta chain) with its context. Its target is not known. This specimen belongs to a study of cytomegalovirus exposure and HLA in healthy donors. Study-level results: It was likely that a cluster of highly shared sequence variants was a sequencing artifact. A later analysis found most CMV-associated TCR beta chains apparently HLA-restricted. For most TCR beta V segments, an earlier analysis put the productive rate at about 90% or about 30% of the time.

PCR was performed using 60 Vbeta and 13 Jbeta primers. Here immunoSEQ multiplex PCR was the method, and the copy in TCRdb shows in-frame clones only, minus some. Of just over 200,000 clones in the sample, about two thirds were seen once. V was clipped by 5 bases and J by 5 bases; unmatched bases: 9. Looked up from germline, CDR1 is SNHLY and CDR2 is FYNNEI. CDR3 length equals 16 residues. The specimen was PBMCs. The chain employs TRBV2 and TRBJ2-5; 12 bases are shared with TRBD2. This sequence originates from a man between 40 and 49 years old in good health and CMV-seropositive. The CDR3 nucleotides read TGTGCCAGCAGTCTTGGACTAGCGGGGTTCATTGAGACCCAGTACTTC. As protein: CASSLGLAGFIETQYF.